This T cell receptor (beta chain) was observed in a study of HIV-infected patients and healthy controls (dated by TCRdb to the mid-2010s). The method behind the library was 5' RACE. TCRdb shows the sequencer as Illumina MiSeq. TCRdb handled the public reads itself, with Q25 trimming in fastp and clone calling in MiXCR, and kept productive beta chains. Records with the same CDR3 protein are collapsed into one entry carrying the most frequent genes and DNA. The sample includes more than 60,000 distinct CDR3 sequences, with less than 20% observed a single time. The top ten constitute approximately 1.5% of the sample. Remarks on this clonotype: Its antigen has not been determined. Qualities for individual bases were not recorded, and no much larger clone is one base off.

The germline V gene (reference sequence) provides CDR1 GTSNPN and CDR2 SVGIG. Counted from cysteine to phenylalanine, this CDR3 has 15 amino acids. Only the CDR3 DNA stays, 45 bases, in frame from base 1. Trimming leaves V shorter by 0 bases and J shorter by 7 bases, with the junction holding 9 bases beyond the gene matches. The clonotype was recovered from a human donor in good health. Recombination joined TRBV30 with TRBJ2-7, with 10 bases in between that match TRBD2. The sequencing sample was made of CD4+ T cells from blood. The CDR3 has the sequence CAWSVVRTSGKEQYF. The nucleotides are TGTGCCTGGAGTGTGGTGCGGACTAGCGGTAAAGAGCAGTACTTC. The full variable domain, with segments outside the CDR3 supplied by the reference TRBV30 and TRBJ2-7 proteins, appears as SQTIHQWPATLVQPVGSPLSLECTVEGTSNPNLYWYRQAAGRGLQLLFYSVGIGQISSEVPQNLSASRPQDRQFILSSKKLLLSDSGFYLCAWSVVRTSGKEQYFGPGTRLTVT.